In its sample, the clone carrying this TCR beta chain was seen many times. The antigen remains unidentified. One entry per CDR3 protein results from TCRdb running MiXCR on the reads. Here the sample spans hundreds of thousands of distinct CDR3 sequences, about 28% being singletons. The entry originates in a study of T cell repertoires in cytomegalovirus infection. Study-level results: Summed frequency of public TCR beta families distinguished CMV carriers with the relevant HLA.

The length of the CDR3 is 12 residues. Germline lookup yields CDR1 SGHTA and CDR2 FQGNSA. V lost 1 base and J lost 7, with 7 bases in between. Sequenced here: cultured PBMCs, sampled from culture after CMV antigen stimulation. This sequence joins TRBV7-2 and TRBJ1-1, with no clear D. The receptor's source is a human donor in good health (CMV status not recorded). Some clones in this sample may be carry-over from other donors' samples. CDR3 amino acids: CASSLVRDEAFF. DNA of the CDR3: TGTGCCAGCAGCTTAGTCCGGGATGAAGCTTTCTTT.